The 16 T cell receptor beta chains in this list originate from one sample, sequenced in a study of T cell responses to AZD1222 COVID-19 vaccine. Libraries were prepared by immunoSEQ multiplex PCR; TCRdb keeps only in-frame clonotypes and omits some of them. The repertoire holds about 150,000 clones, 80% to 90% seen once, with just over 9% in the top ten. Source: peripheral blood, taken 28 days after the second AZD1222 dose. All receptors come from an adult who received the AZD1222 COVID-19 vaccine.

V and J are TRBV11-3 and TRBJ2-7; D not certain. The CDR3 has 17 residues. V was pared by 2 bases and J by 1 base, with 18 bases between. CDR1 is SGHNT and CDR2 is YENEEA in the germline V gene. This CDR3 reads CASSLYQVPYASYEQYF. DNA of the CDR3: TGTGCCAGCAGCTTATATCAGGTTCCTTACGCATCCTACGAGCAGTACTTC.

The gene calls are TRBV5-1 and TRBJ2-7, with 11 bases matching TRBD2. CDR1 is SGHRS and CDR2 is YFSETQ in the germline V gene. The V segment lost 0 bases and the J segment 0 bases; nucleotides outside the gene matches: 2. CDR3 length: 16 residues. The CDR3 DNA reads as TGCGCCAGCAGCTTGGGGGGACTAGCGGACTCCTACGAGCAGTACTTC. This translates into CASSLGGLADSYEQYF.

The rearrangement links TRBV3-1 (or the pseudogene TRBV3-2) to TRBJ1-1; 7 nucleotides line up with TRBD1. This CDR3 region has 13 residues. Germline assignment: CDR1 LGHDT and CDR2 YNNKEL (reference sequence). After removal of 1 base from V and 10 bases from J, the junction contained 6 bases not matched to a gene. The CDR3 protein is CASSQAGGVGAFF. CDR3 sequence (DNA): TGTGCCAGCAGCCAAGCAGGGGGAGTGGGAGCTTTCTTT.

The chain uses TRBV7-8 and TRBJ1-2; D not certain. Trimming shortened V by 3 bases and J by 5 bases, and 13 bases separated the two germline ends. CDR3 length: 14 amino acids. Germline V CDR1 and CDR2: SGHVS, FQNEAQ. For the CDR3, the DNA is TGTGCCAGCAGCTTCGAGGAGGCGCAGTATGGCTACACCTTC. Residues: CASSFEEAQYGYTF.

The chain carries TRBV6-6 and TRBJ1-5; tentatively, D is TRBD1 (6 bases). Germline CDR1 MNHNY, CDR2 SVGAGI (reference sequence). Trimming shortened V by 4 bases and J by 7 bases, and 20 bases separated the two germline ends. This CDR3 has 16 amino acids. The CDR3 loop is CASSSPTPAGDQPQHF. Written as DNA, the CDR3 is TGTGCCAGCAGTTCCCCAACTCCTGCAGGGGACCAGCCCCAGCATTTT.

In its sample, this clone was seen a few times. The gene calls are TRBV7-6 and TRBJ1-1, with D unclear. Trimming shortened V by 2 bases and J by 0 bases, and 10 bases separated the two germline ends. The CDR3 totals 15 residues. The germline gives CDR1 SGHVS, CDR2 FNYEAQ. The CDR3 region has the DNA TGTGCCAGCAGCTTATCGAACGGATTGAACACTGAAGCTTTCTTT. Its protein is CASSLSNGLNTEAFF. Based on the CDR3 plus reference TRBV7-6 and TRBJ1-1, the full variable domain is GAGVSQSPRYKVTKRGQDVALRCDPISGHVSLYWYRQALGQGPEFLTYFNYEAQQDKSGLPNDRFSAERPEGSISTLTIQRTEQRDSAMYRCASSLSNGLNTEAFFGQGTRLTVV.

The V and J genes are TRBV29-1 and TRBJ2-1; D may match TRBD1 or TRBD2 (7 bases each). V dropped 3 bases and J dropped 2 bases, with 11 bases sitting between them. Germline assignment: CDR1 SQVTM and CDR2 ANQGSEA. The CDR3 totals 14 residues. In DNA form, the CDR3 reads TGCAGCGTTGATCAGGGGGGGGCCTACAATGAGCAGTTCTTC. This codes for CSVDQGGAYNEQFF.

In this sample, this clone turned up a few times. The CDR3 protein is CASSENTDTQYF. CDR3 nucleotides: TGCGCCAGCAGCGAAAATACAGATACGCAGTATTTT. This chain connects TRBV5-1 to TRBJ2-3; D not certain. The V end was cut by 4 bases, the J end by 3 bases, with 6 bases between. The CDR3 is made up of 12 amino acids. Germline lookup yields CDR1 SGHRS and CDR2 YFSETQ.

This clone turned up a few times. The chain is built from TRBV20-1 and TRBJ2-7; maybe TRBD2 (5 bases). CDR3 length equals 11 residues. CDR1 is DFQATT, CDR2 SNEGSKA, per germline (reference sequence). Trimming removed 5 bases from V and 0 bases from J, with 5 bases in between. CDR3 sequence reads: CSAGSSYEQYF. For the CDR3, the DNA is TGCAGTGCTGGGAGCTCCTACGAGCAGTACTTC.

The V call is TRBV30, the J call TRBJ1-2; 10 nucleotides align to TRBD1. V shed 4 bases, J shed 6 bases, and the junction held 5 bases outside the gene matches. This CDR3 has 13 amino acids. Germline loops: CDR1 GTSNPN, CDR2 SVGIG (reference sequence). CDR3 DNA: TGTGCCTGGAAGACAGGGACAGGGGATGGCTACACCTTC. Translated: CAWKTGTGDGYTF.

J is TRBJ2-1 and V is TRBV6-5, with 7 bases matching TRBD2. Trimming removed 5 bases from V and 10 bases from J; junction bases left unmatched: 14. The germline V gene encodes CDR1 MNHEY and CDR2 SVGAGI. The CDR3 has 15 residues. The DNA for the CDR3 is TGTGCCAGCAGTCAAATCATGGGCGGGAGAGAGGAGCAGTTCTTC. This sequence encodes CASSQIMGGREEQFF.

This rearrangement joins TRBV6-5 to TRBJ2-7; D uncertain. Per the germline V gene, CDR1 is MNHEY and CDR2 is SVGAGI. Between the trimmed V and J ends, which lost 6 bases and 3 bases, there was a span of 9 bases. The CDR3 spans 12 residues. In DNA form, the CDR3 reads TGTGCCAGCAGACTCGGAGACTACGAGCAGTACTTC. This codes for CASRLGDYEQYF.

This sequence joins TRBV18 and TRBJ1-2; TRBD1 agrees at 8 bases. Germline CDR1 is KGHSH and CDR2 is LQKENI. CDR3 size: 13 residues. V gave up 8 bases and J gave up 3 bases; unmatched junction bases: 5. CDR3 protein: CASTGGIDYGYTF. The CDR3 DNA reads as TGTGCCAGCACAGGGGGGATTGACTATGGCTACACCTTC.

This chain connects TRBV11-2 to TRBJ2-5; a weak D match, TRBD1 (6 bases). Germline V CDR1 and CDR2: SGHAT, FQNNGV. Trimming stripped 4 bases from V and 2 bases from J, with 11 bases between. The CDR3 spans 14 residues. In DNA, the CDR3 is TGTGCCAGCAGCTATCCGGACAGTCAAGAGACCCAGTACTTC. Amino acid sequence: CASSYPDSQETQYF.

This clone came up a few times. At one of its ends the junction is not consistent with the germline gene, which may arise from a read error. This sequence joins TRBV30 and TRBJ1-3; D ambiguous. This CDR3 comprises 15 residues. Looked up from germline, CDR1 is GTSNPN and CDR2 is SVGIG (reference sequence). The CDR3 sequence is CAWGVMTVGGNTIYF. DNA for the CDR3: TGTGCCTGGGGTGTTATGACCGTAGGGGGAAACACCATATATTTT.

This clone was detected once. The chain couples TRBV19 to TRBJ2-1, with a tentative D call TRBD1 (6 bases). V was trimmed by 0 bases and J by 6 bases, leaving 15 bases between them. CDR3 size: 16 residues. CDR1 is LNHDA and CDR2 is SQIVND in the germline V gene (reference sequence). The CDR3 sequence: CASSIDLGGAGNEQFF. The CDR3 DNA sequence: TGTGCCAGTAGTATAGATCTTGGGGGCGCGGGCAATGAGCAGTTCTTC.